Listed here is a single T cell receptor beta chain. Method: immunoSEQ multiplex PCR; TCRdb's copy keeps in-frame clones and lacks some. Of around 160,000 clones in the sample, 70% to 90% were seen once. This sample is drawn from a study of blood T cell repertoires in COVID-19. Turning to the study itself: Samples representing acute and convalescent COVID-19 were sourced from the United States, Italy and Spain.

The CDR3 length is 14 residues. In germline, CDR1 is LNHDA, CDR2 SQIVND (reference sequence). Trimming took 9 bases from V and 7 from J, leaving 16 bases between them. Adults between about 18 and 95 years of age took part from 20 to 25 US areas. Cohorts were based on clinical histories the participants reported. The chain combines TRBV19 with TRBJ1-6; TRBD1 is a possible D gene (5 bases). This clonotype was sampled from a woman aged 25 to 39 with acute COVID-19. Input material: PBMCs or T cells enriched from blood (not recorded which). As DNA, the CDR3 is TGTGCCAGCTCCGGGGGACGGGGAAATTCACCCCTCCACTTT. It specifies CASSGGRGNSPLHF.